The 7 T cell receptor beta chains below come from one sample, sequenced in a study of OX40 agonist ivuxolimab in advanced cancers. Clones were read by immunoSEQ multiplex PCR, and TCRdb kept only the in-frame ones, dropping some. The table has approximately 65,000 clones, around nine tenths seen once. The material sequenced was CD4+ or CD8+ T cells sorted from blood, taken in a trial of the OX40 agonist ivuxolimab. The receptors here all came from an adult with an advanced solid tumor such as melanoma, head and neck, liver or kidney cancer.

The rearrangement joins TRBV9 to TRBJ2-3; 8 bases match TRBD1. The germline V gene encodes CDR1 SGDLS and CDR2 YYNGEE. The CDR3 is made up of 14 amino acids. Trimming took 3 bases from V and 4 from J; bases not matched to a gene: 4. The CDR3 bases are TGTGCCAGCAGCGCCGGACAGGGCCCAGATACGCAGTATTTT. Its translation: CASSAGQGPDTQYF.

The chain has TRBV5-6 and TRBJ1-2, with no clear D. Trimming removed 5 bases from V and 3 bases from J, with 14 bases in between. Germline CDR1 is SGHDT and CDR2 is YYEEEE. The CDR3 is 14 residues long. The CDR3 nucleotides read TGTGCCAGCAGTCCCACAGCCGGGGACTATGGCTACACCTTC. This codes for CASSPTAGDYGYTF.

The chain links TRBV9 to TRBJ2-2; D may be TRBD1 (6 bases). Per the germline V gene, CDR1 is SGDLS and CDR2 is YYNGEE. Trimming pared 0 bases from V and 3 bases from J, leaving 12 bases between. The CDR3 length is 16 residues. DNA for the CDR3: TGTGCCAGCAGCGTAGGGCTGACAGGAGACACCGGGGAGCTGTTTTTT. Protein: CASSVGLTGDTGELFF. Supplemented by reference TRBV9 and TRBJ2-2, the full variable domain reads DSGVTQTPKHLITATGQRVTLRCSPRSGDLSVYWYQQSLDQGLQFLIQYYNGEERAKGNILERFSAQQFPDLHSELNLSSLELGDSALYFCASSVGLTGDTGELFFGEGSRLTVL.

The chain has TRBV5-1 and TRBJ1-1; the D gene is possibly TRBD1 (6 bases). The germline V gene has CDR1 SGHRS and CDR2 YFSETQ. This CDR3 contains 14 residues. Trimming removed 0 bases at V and 5 bases at J, with 11 bases between. The CDR3 reads CASSLDRAGTEAFF. DNA for the CDR3: TGCGCCAGCAGCTTGGACAGGGCGGGTACTGAAGCTTTCTTT.

The chain joins TRBV6-1 to TRBJ2-1, with TRBD2 matching 7 bases. There are 17 residues in the CDR3. V shed 3 bases and J 2 bases; nucleotides not matched to a gene: 10. Looked up from germline, CDR1 is MNHNS and CDR2 is SASEGT. In DNA, the CDR3 is TGTGCCAGCAGTGACGGGCGGGCGGGGGTAGCCTACAATGAGCAGTTCTTC. This sequence encodes CASSDGRAGVAYNEQFF.

This rearrangement joins TRBV5-1 to TRBJ1-3; 7 bases match TRBD1. The CDR3 loop spans 17 amino acids. Germline V gene sequence: CDR1 SGHRS, CDR2 YFSETQ. Trimming at V came to 3 bases and at J to 2 bases, leaving 11 bases not matched to a gene. The CDR3 region has the DNA TGCGCCAGCAGCTCTGGAGGCCGGGACAGAGCTGGAAACACCATATATTTT. Its protein is CASSSGGRDRAGNTIYF.

This chain connects TRBV2 to TRBJ1-2, with 8 bases fitting TRBD1. CDR1 and CDR2 from the germline V gene are SNHLY and FYNNEI. V shed 5 bases and J 0 bases; nucleotides not matched to a gene: 2. The CDR3 is made up of 14 amino acids. CDR3 in amino acids: CASSSDRANYGYTF. CDR3 DNA sequence: TGTGCCAGCAGTTCGGACAGGGCTAACTATGGCTACACCTTC.